Below, 13 T cell receptor beta chains from the same sample are listed, as sequenced in a study of T cell responses to AZD1222 COVID-19 vaccine. The assay was immunoSEQ multiplex PCR, and TCRdb's table has in-frame clones only and misses some. Found here are 100,000 to 150,000 clones, approximately 94% of them singletons; the top ten hold approximately 6.3%. The source material was peripheral blood, sampled on day 0 of AZD1222 vaccination. Receptors originate from an adult in good health.

The chain combines TRBV28 with TRBJ1-1; 11 bases line up with TRBD1. CDR1 is MDHEN, CDR2 SYDVKM, per germline. J gave up 1 base and V 5 bases, and 6 bases lay outside the gene matches. This CDR3 is 16 amino acids long. The CDR3, as DNA: TGTGCCAGCAGTCCCGGACAGGGGGCAGGGAACACTGAAGCTTTCTTT. Its protein product is CASSPGQGAGNTEAFF.

The genes are TRBV1 and TRBJ2-3. TRBV1 is a recognized pseudogene. The CDR3 extends over 14 amino acids. The CDR3 region is CTSSQPISTDTQYF. The DNA of the CDR3 is TGCACCAGCAGCCAGCCCATATCCACAGATACGCAGTATTTT.

This clone was recorded only once. In DNA, the CDR3 is TGTGCGTCCCACCCTGCAGGCTCTTGGGAGCAGTACTTC. This sequence encodes CASHPAGSWEQYF. The chain joins TRBV12-3 or TRBV12-4 to TRBJ2-7; D remains ambiguous. The CDR3 sequence is 13 residues long.

V gene TRBV19 combines with J gene TRBJ1-6; no clear D. Germline assignment: CDR1 LNHDA and CDR2 SQIVND (reference sequence). Trimming cost V 6 bases and J 5 bases, with 11 bases left between them. The CDR3 runs to 14 residues. DNA for the CDR3: TGTGCCAGTAGGGCCGGACTTGATAATTCACCCCTCCACTTT. Amino acids: CASRAGLDNSPLHF.

The V and J genes are TRBV28 and TRBJ1-4; D is unclear. Per germline, CDR1 MDHEN and CDR2 SYDVKM. The CDR3 is 14 amino acids. V dropped 3 bases and J dropped 4 bases, with 9 bases sitting between them. In DNA form, the CDR3 reads TGTGCCAGCAGTTTGTGGGGAATTAATGAAAAACTGTTTTTT. Protein: CASSLWGINEKLFF.

This chain joins TRBV7-2 and TRBJ1-3; D uncertain. V lost 1 base, J lost 0 bases, and 4 bases lay in between. The CDR3 is 14 residues long. Germline-derived CDR1 and CDR2 are SGHTA and FQGNSA. DNA for the CDR3: TGTGCCAGCAGCTTAGACTACTCTGGAAACACCATATATTTT. Translated: CASSLDYSGNTIYF.

The V gene is TRBV19, the J gene TRBJ2-1, with TRBD1 matching 7 bases. Trimming cost V 9 bases and J 6 bases; bases outside gene matches: 14. The CDR3 is 15 residues long. The germline V gene encodes CDR1 LNHDA and CDR2 SQIVND (reference sequence). CDR3 in amino acids: CASRRGLLNANEQFF. In DNA, the CDR3 is TGTGCCAGCCGTAGGGGGCTACTAAACGCCAATGAGCAGTTCTTC. Combining the CDR3 with reference TRBV19 and TRBJ2-1 gives the whole variable domain DGGITQSPKYLFRKEGQNVTLSCEQNLNHDAMYWYRQDPGQGLRLIYYSQIVNDFQKGDIAEGYSVSREKKESFPLTVTSAQKNPTAFYLCASRRGLLNANEQFFGPGTRLTVL.

The V gene is TRBV11-2, the J gene TRBJ2-1; 13 bases are shared with TRBD2. The CDR3 contains 16 residues. With 4 bases clipped from V and 8 bases from J, the junction kept 8 bases outside the gene matches. CDR1 is SGHAT and CDR2 is FQNNGV in the germline V gene. The CDR3 DNA reads TGTGCCAGCAGCTCCCCAGGACTAGCGGGGGTCTATGAGCAGTTCTTC. Its translation: CASSSPGLAGVYEQFF. Looking up the rest from reference TRBV11-2 and TRBJ2-1 gives the full variable domain: EAGVAQSPRYKIIEKRQSVAFWCNPISGHATLYWYQQILGQGPKLLIQFQNNGVVDDSQLPKDRFSAERLKGVDSTLKIQPAKLEDSAVYLCASSSPGLAGVYEQFFGPGTRLTVL.

This clone was seen only once. CDR3 residues: CASSLQYRVSSNQPQHF. The CDR3 DNA is TGTGCCAGCAGCTTGCAGTACAGGGTTAGTAGCAATCAGCCCCAGCATTTT. The rearrangement links TRBV5-8 to TRBJ1-5; TRBD1 might be the D (6 bases). V lost 1 base to trimming and J lost 0 bases, with 14 bases between them. Germline V gene sequence: CDR1 SGHTS, CDR2 YDEGEE. The CDR3 is 17 amino acids.

On this clone itself: Other DNA sequences of this sample code for an identical CDR3. This chain joins TRBV18 and TRBJ2-3; D not resolved. This CDR3 is built from 14 residues. The V end was cut by 3 bases, the J end by 0 bases, with 7 bases between. CDR1 is KGHSH and CDR2 is LQKENI in the germline V gene. The DNA of the CDR3 is TGTGCCAGCTCACCGCCAAGTAGCACAGATACGCAGTATTTT. Residues: CASSPPSSTDTQYF.

J is TRBJ2-7 and V is TRBV7-9, with D uncertain. Germline V CDR1 and CDR2: SEHNR, FQNEAQ (reference sequence). The V gene lost 4 bases and the J gene lost 3 bases, with 10 bases spanning the gap. This CDR3 region has 13 residues. The CDR3 spells CASSSNPLYEQYF. The DNA of the CDR3 is TGTGCCAGCAGCTCCAACCCACTCTACGAGCAGTACTTC.

V usage is TRBV28 and J usage is TRBJ1-2; D is unresolved. Germline V CDR1 and CDR2: MDHEN, SYDVKM. Trimming removed 1 base from V and 7 bases from J, with 16 bases in between. This CDR3 is 15 amino acids long. CDR3 nucleotide sequence: TGTGCCAGCAGTTTATTAATCCCGGCTCCGGGTGGCTACACCTTC. This translates into CASSLLIPAPGGYTF.

This clone turned up a few times. The chain is built from TRBV9 and TRBJ2-7; tentatively, D is TRBD1 (5 bases). CDR1 is SGDLS and CDR2 is YYNGEE in the germline V gene. The CDR3 is 14 amino acids. The germline V and J ends were trimmed by 4 bases and 1 base, with 12 bases remaining between them. The CDR3 DNA sequence: TGTGCCAGCAGCCTTTACACAGGTTCCTACGAGCAGTACTTC. Protein product: CASSLYTGSYEQYF.